This passage covers 14 T cell receptor beta chains from one sample sequenced in a study of cytomegalovirus exposure and HLA in healthy donors. The PCR had 60 Vbeta and 13 Jbeta primers. Profiling relied on immunoSEQ multiplex PCR, and the TCRdb table lists in-frame clones only, not all of them. This repertoire shows 200,000 to 250,000 clones, more than 65% found once; its top ten account for 1.7%. Sequencing was performed on PBMCs. These receptors were taken from a man in his forties or fifties in good health and CMV-seronegative.

This chain uses TRBV5-1 with TRBJ1-1; D is undetermined. Trimming took off 2 bases at V and 1 base at J, with 6 bases between the two ends. The CDR3 has 13 amino acids. From germline, CDR1 is SGHRS and CDR2 YFSETQ. CDR3 amino acids: CASSFRGNTEAFF. The CDR3 DNA sequence: TGCGCCAGCAGCTTCCGCGGGAACACTGAAGCTTTCTTT.

J is TRBJ1-2 and V is TRBV5-5; D might be TRBD1 (5 bases). The V gene's germline CDR1 is SGHKS and CDR2 YYEKEE (reference sequence). V was shortened by 0 bases and J by 1 base, with 16 bases between the two germline ends. CDR3 size: 17 residues. The DNA for the CDR3 is TGTGCCAGCAGCTTGGAAGGGTCAGGGAGGAGTAACTATGGCTACACCTTC. This codes for CASSLEGSGRSNYGYTF.

This clone has a single count. The gene calls are TRBV7-3 and TRBJ2-3; 9 bases agree with TRBD2. The V gene's germline CDR1 is SGHTA and CDR2 FQGTGA. After removal of 5 bases from V and 2 bases from J, the junction contained 2 bases not matched to a gene. This CDR3 spans 14 amino acids. The CDR3 DNA is TGTGCCAGCAGCAGGACTAGCGACACAGATACGCAGTATTTT. Its translation: CASSRTSDTDTQYF.

The rearrangement uses TRBV18 and TRBJ2-5; D is ambiguous. The CDR3 covers 15 residues. The V gene lost 2 bases and the J gene lost 2 bases, with 12 bases spanning the gap. Per germline, CDR1 KGHSH and CDR2 LQKENI. The CDR3 DNA is TGTGCCAGCTCACCAAATCTAAGGCGGCAAGAGACCCAGTACTTC. This codes for CASSPNLRRQETQYF.

V is TRBV19 and J is TRBJ2-5; 12 bases fit TRBD2. Germline lookup yields CDR1 LNHDA and CDR2 SQIVND (reference sequence). The CDR3 is made up of 16 amino acids. Unmatched junction bases numbered 8, after V lost 5 bases and J lost 4 bases. CDR3 region: CASSPLTSGSGETQYF. CDR3 sequence (DNA): TGTGCCAGTAGTCCCTTGACTAGCGGGAGTGGAGAGACCCAGTACTTC.

This chain connects TRBV5-1 to TRBJ2-4, with TRBD1 as a possible D gene (5 bases). This CDR3 is built from 15 residues. V lost 0 bases and J 11 bases, leaving 18 bases between the germline ends. Germline CDR1 SGHRS, CDR2 YFSETQ. CDR3 region: CASSLAQGPIEVQYF. CDR3 DNA sequence: TGCGCCAGCAGCTTGGCCCAGGGTCCTATTGAGGTTCAGTACTTC.

The chain couples TRBV10-1 to TRBJ2-3, with 7 bases identical to TRBD2. V shed 4 bases, J shed 3 bases, and the junction held 10 bases outside the gene matches. Germline loops: CDR1 WNHNN, CDR2 SYGVQD (reference sequence). The CDR3 length is 16 residues. DNA for the CDR3: TGCGCCAGCAGTGCTCGAACGGGAGGAAGGACAGATACGCAGTATTTT. Protein sequence: CASSARTGGRTDTQYF.

The chain combines TRBV4-1 with TRBJ2-3, with D maybe TRBD2 (5 bases). This CDR3 is built from 18 residues. Germline assignment: CDR1 MGHRA and CDR2 YSYEKL. The germline V and J ends were trimmed by 1 base and 4 bases, with 21 bases remaining between them. CDR3 loop: CASSQGVDRGIKADTQYF. The CDR3 DNA sequence: TGCGCCAGCAGCCAAGGTGTAGATCGGGGAATAAAGGCAGATACGCAGTATTTT.

The chain employs TRBV27 and TRBJ2-3; TRBD2 agrees at 10 bases. The CDR3 spans 16 residues. V shed 5 bases and J 6 bases; nucleotides not matched to a gene: 11. CDR1 and CDR2 from the germline V gene are MNHEY and SMNVEV (reference sequence). CDR3 nucleotides: TGTGCCAGCAGTAAAATTAGTAGCGGGGGGTCGGATACGCAGTATTTT. It translates to CASSKISSGGSDTQYF.

The V call is TRBV2, the J call TRBJ1-2; maybe TRBD1 (5 bases). CDR1 is SNHLY and CDR2 is FYNNEI in the germline V gene. There are 13 residues in the CDR3. The ends were cut back, 7 bases at V and 4 bases at J, with 13 bases in the middle. As DNA, the CDR3 is TGTGCCAGCACCTCCCAGGGCCTCTATGGCTACACCTTC. Translation: CASTSQGLYGYTF. The variable domain in full, with the rest retrieved from reference TRBV2 and TRBJ1-2, is EPEVTQTPSHQVTQMGQEVILRCVPISNHLYFYWYRQILGQKVEFLVSFYNNEISEKSEIFDDQFSVERPDGSNFTLKIRSTKLEDSAMYFCASTSQGLYGYTFGSGTRLTVV.

This chain connects TRBV9 to TRBJ1-2; TRBD1 is a possible D gene (6 bases). The CDR3 runs 14 residues. Trimming removed 4 bases from V and 4 bases from J, with 14 bases in between. The V gene's germline CDR1 is SGDLS and CDR2 YYNGEE. DNA for the CDR3: TGTGCCAGCAGCAAAAACAGGGATGTCTATGGCTACACCTTC. Amino acid sequence: CASSKNRDVYGYTF. The variable domain in full, with the rest retrieved from reference TRBV9 and TRBJ1-2, is DSGVTQTPKHLITATGQRVTLRCSPRSGDLSVYWYQQSLDQGLQFLIQYYNGEERAKGNILERFSAQQFPDLHSELNLSSLELGDSALYFCASSKNRDVYGYTFGSGTRLTVV.

The genes are TRBV27 and TRBJ1-6; D is undetermined. The CDR3 totals 11 residues. The V gene lost 2 bases and the J gene lost 9 bases, with 2 bases spanning the gap. Germline CDR1 MNHEY, CDR2 SMNVEV (reference sequence). CDR3 in amino acids: CASSLRSPLHF. The CDR3 bases are TGTGCCAGCAGTTTACGTTCACCCCTCCACTTT.

This clone appeared once. The genes are TRBV2 and TRBJ2-5; D is ambiguous. This CDR3 spans 14 amino acids. From germline, CDR1 is SNHLY and CDR2 FYNNEI. The V end was cut by 6 bases, the J end by 1 base, with 12 bases between. DNA of the CDR3: TGTGCCAGCAGGAGTTTTTTTTCCCAAGAGACCCAGTACTTC. Translation gives CASRSFFSQETQYF.

This clone has just a few counts. The chain recombines TRBV14 with TRBJ1-2; TRBD1 matches at 9 bases. V was pared by 4 bases and J by 4 bases, with 10 bases of the junction left unmatched. Germline lookup yields CDR1 SGHDN and CDR2 FVKESK. CDR3 length: 16 amino acids. The chain's CDR3 is CASSPLQGAGIYGYTF. CDR3 DNA sequence: TGTGCCAGCAGCCCACTACAGGGGGCTGGGATCTATGGCTACACCTTC.